A single T cell receptor beta chain is shown here with its context. Assay used: immunoSEQ multiplex PCR; TCRdb lists only in-frame clones, some missing. The sample lists roughly 380,000 clones, 85% to 90% seen once, with about 0.94% in the top ten. The sample belongs to a study of blood T cell repertoires in COVID-19. Germline values: CDR1 MNHEY, CDR2 SMNVEV (reference sequence). This CDR3 region has 16 residues. V was clipped by 2 bases and J by 0 bases; unmatched bases: 1. The chain links TRBV27 to TRBJ1-4, with 9 bases identical to TRBD1. The clonotype comes from a woman in her thirties who had been exposed to COVID-19. The sequenced material came from PBMCs or T cells enriched from blood (not recorded which). This chain's CDR3 is CASSLRQGATNEKLFF. CDR3 nucleotides: TGTGCCAGCAGTTTACGACAGGGGGCAACTAATGAAAAACTGTTTTTT.